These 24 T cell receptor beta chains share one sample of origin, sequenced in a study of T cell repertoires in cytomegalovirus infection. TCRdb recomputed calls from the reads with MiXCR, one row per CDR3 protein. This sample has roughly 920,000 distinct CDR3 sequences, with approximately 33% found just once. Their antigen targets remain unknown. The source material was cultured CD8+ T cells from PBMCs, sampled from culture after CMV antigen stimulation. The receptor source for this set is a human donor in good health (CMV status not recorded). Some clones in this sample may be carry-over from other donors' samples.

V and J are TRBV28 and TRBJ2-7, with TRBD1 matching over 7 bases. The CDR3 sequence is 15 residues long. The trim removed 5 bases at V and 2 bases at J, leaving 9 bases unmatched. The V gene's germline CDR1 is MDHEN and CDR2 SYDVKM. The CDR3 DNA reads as TGTGCCAGCAGTCCCGGACAGGTAGTCCCCTACGAGCAGTACGTC. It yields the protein CASSPGQVVPYEQYV.

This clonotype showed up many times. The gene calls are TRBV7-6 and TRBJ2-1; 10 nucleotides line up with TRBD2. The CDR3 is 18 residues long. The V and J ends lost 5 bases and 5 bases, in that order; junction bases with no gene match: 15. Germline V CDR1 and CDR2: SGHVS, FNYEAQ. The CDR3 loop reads CASSPTILTSGPNNEQFF. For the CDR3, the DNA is TGTGCCAGCAGCCCCACAATTCTGACTAGCGGGCCCAACAATGAGCAGTTCTTC. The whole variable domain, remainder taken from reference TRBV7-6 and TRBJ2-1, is GAGVSQSPRYKVTKRGQDVALRCDPISGHVSLYWYRQALGQGPEFLTYFNYEAQQDKSGLPNDRFSAERPEGSISTLTIQRTEQRDSAMYRCASSPTILTSGPNNEQFFGPGTRLTVL.

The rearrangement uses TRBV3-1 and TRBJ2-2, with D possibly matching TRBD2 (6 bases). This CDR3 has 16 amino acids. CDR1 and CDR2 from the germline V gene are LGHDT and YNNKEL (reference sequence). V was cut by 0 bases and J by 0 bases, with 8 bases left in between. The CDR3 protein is CASSQEGEANTGELFF. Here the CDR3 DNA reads TGTGCCAGCAGCCAAGAAGGGGAGGCGAACACCGGGGAGCTGTTTTTT.

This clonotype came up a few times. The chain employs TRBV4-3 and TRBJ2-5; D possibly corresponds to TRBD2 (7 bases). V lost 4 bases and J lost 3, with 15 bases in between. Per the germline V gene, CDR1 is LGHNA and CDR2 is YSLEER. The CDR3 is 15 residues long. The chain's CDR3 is CASSPRGGGKETQYF. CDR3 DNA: TGCGCCAGCAGCCCGCGAGGGGGGGGAAAAGAGACCCAGTACTTC.

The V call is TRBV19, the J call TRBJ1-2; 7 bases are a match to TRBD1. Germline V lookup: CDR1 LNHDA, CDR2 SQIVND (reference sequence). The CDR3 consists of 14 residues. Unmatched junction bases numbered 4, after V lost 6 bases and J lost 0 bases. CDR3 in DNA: TGTGCCAGTAGCGGACAGGCCGCTAACTATGGCTACACCTTC. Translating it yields CASSGQAANYGYTF.

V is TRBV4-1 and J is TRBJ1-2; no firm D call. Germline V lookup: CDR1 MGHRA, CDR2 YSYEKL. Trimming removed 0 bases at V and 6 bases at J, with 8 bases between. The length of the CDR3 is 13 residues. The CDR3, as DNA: TGCGCCAGCAGCCAAGATCCCGGGAATGGCTACACCTTC. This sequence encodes CASSQDPGNGYTF.

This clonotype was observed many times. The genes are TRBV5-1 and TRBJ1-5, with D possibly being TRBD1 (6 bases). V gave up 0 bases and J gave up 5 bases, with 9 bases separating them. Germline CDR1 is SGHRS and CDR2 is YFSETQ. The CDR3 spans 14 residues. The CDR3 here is CASSLEGGHQPQHF. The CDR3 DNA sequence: TGCGCCAGCAGCTTGGAGGGGGGGCATCAGCCCCAGCATTTT. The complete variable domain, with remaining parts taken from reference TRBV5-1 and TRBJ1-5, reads KAGVTQTPRYLIKTRGQQVTLSCSPISGHRSVSWYQQTPGQGLQFLFEYFSETQRNKGNFPGRFSGRQFSNSRSEMNVSTLELGDSALYLCASSLEGGHQPQHFGDGTRLSIL.

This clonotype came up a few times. The CDR3 reads CASSSWAGDYEQYF. The CDR3 DNA reads TGTGCCAGTAGTTCCTGGGCAGGCGACTACGAGCAGTACTTC. V gene TRBV19 combines with J gene TRBJ2-7; D is unresolved. Per the germline V gene, CDR1 is LNHDA and CDR2 is SQIVND (reference sequence). Trimming pared 5 bases from V and 3 bases from J, leaving 14 bases between. The CDR3 consists of 14 residues.

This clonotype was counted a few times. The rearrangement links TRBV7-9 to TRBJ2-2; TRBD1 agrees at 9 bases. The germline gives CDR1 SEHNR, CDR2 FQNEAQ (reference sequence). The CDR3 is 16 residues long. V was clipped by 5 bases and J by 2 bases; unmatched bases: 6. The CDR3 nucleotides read TGTGCCAGCAGCATCCCGGGACAGGGCAACACCGGGGAGCTGTTTTTT. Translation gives CASSIPGQGNTGELFF.

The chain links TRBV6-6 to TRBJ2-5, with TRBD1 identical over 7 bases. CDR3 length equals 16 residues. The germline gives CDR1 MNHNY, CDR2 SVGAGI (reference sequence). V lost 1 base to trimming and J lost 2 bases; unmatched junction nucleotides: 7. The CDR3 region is CASSYYDRVGQETQYF. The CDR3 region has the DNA TGTGCCAGCAGTTACTACGACAGGGTGGGACAAGAGACCCAGTACTTC.

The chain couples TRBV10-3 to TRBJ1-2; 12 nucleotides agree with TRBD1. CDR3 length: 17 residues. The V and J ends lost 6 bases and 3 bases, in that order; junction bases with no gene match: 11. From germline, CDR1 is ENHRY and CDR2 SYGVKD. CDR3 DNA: TGTGCCATCAGAACCCCGGGACAGGGGGCTTTGGACTATGGCTACACCTTC. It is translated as CAIRTPGQGALDYGYTF.

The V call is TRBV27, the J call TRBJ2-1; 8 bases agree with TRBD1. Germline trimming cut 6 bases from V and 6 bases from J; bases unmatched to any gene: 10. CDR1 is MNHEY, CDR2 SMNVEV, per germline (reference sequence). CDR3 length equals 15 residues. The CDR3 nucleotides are TGTGCCAGCAGCCGAATACCCACAGGGGGCAATGAGCAGTTCTTC. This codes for CASSRIPTGGNEQFF.

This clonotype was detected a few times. This chain's CDR3 is CSSSRGGYTAADTQYF. The DNA of the CDR3 is TGCAGTTCATCACGCGGGGGTTATACGGCCGCAGATACGCAGTATTTT. The V call is TRBV29-1, the J call TRBJ2-3; TRBD2 aligns across 7 bases. CDR1 is SQVTM and CDR2 is ANQGSEA in the germline V gene. This CDR3 has 16 residues.

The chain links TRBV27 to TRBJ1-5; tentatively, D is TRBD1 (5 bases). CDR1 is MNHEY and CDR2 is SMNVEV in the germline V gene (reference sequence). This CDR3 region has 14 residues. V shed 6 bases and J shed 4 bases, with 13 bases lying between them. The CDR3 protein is CASRGGVINQPQHF. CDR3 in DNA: TGTGCCAGCAGGGGGGGGGTGATAAATCAGCCCCAGCATTTT.

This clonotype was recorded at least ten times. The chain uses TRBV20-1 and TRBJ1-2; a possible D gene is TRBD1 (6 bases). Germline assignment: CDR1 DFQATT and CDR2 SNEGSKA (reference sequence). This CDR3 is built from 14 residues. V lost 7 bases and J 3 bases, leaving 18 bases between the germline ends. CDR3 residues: CSVFRGLGDYGYTF. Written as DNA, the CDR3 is TGCAGTGTTTTCAGGGGCTTGGGCGACTATGGCTACACCTTC.

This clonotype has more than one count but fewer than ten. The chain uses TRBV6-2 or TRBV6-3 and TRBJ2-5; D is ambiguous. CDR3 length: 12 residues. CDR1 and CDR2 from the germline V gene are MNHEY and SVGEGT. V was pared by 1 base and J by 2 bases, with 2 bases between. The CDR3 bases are TGTGCCAGCAGTTACTGGCAAGAGACCCAGTACTTC. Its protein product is CASSYWQETQYF.

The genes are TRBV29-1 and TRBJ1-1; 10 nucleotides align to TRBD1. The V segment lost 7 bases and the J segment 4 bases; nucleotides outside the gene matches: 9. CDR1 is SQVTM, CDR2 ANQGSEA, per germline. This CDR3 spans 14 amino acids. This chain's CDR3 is CSARDRGWSTEAFF. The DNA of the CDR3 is TGCAGCGCCCGGGACAGGGGTTGGAGCACTGAAGCTTTCTTT.

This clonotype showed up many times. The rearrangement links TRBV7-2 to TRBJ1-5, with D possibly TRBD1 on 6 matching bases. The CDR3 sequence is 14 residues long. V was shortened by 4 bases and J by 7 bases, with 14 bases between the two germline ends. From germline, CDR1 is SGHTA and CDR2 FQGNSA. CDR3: CASSYGGARQPQHF. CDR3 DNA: TGTGCCAGCAGCTATGGGGGGGCGAGACAGCCCCAGCATTTT.

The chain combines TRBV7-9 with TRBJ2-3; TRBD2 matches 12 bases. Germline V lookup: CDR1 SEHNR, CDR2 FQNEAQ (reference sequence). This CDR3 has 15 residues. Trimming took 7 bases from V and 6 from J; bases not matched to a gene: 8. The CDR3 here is CASTPLAGGPDTQYF. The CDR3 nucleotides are TGTGCCAGCACCCCTCTAGCGGGGGGGCCCGATACGCAGTATTTT.

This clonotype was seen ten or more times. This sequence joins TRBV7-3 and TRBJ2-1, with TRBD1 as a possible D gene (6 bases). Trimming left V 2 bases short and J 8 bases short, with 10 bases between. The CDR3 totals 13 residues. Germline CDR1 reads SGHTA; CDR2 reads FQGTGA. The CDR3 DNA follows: TGTGCCAGCAGCTTAGTCCAGGGGTATGAGCAGTTCTTC. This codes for CASSLVQGYEQFF. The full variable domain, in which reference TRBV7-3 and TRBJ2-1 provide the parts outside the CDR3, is GAGVSQTPSNKVTEKGKYVELRCDPISGHTALYWYRQSLGQGPEFLIYFQGTGAADDSGLPNDRFFAVRPEGSVSTLKIQRTERGDSAVYLCASSLVQGYEQFFGPGTRLTVL.

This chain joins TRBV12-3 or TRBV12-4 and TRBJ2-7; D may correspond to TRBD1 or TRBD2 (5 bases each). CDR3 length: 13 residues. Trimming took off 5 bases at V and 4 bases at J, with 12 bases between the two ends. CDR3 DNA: TGTGCCAGCAGTGCTCTTGGGGGTTACGAGCAGTACTTC. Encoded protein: CASSALGGYEQYF.

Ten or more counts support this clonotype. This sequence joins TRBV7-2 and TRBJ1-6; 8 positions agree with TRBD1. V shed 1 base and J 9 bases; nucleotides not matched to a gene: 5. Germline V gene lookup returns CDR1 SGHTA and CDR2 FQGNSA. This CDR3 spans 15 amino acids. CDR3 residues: CASSLGEQGGSPLHF. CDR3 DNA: TGTGCCAGCAGCTTAGGGGAACAGGGGGGTTCACCCCTCCACTTT.

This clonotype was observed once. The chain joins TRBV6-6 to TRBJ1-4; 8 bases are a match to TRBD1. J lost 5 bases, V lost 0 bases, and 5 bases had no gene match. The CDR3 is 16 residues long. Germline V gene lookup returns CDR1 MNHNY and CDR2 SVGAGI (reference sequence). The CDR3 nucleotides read TGTGCCAGCAGTTACTCTACAGGGGGGTGGAATGAAAAACTGTTTTTT. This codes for CASSYSTGGWNEKLFF.

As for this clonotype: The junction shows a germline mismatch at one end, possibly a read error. This chain's CDR3 is CVSSPLRGQDEQFF. CDR3 DNA sequence: TGTGTCAGCAGCCCCCTTCGCGGTCAGGATGAGCAGTTCTTC. The chain links TRBV7-9 to TRBJ2-1; no clear D. The germline V gene encodes CDR1 SEHNR and CDR2 FQNEAQ (reference sequence). The CDR3 has 14 amino acids.